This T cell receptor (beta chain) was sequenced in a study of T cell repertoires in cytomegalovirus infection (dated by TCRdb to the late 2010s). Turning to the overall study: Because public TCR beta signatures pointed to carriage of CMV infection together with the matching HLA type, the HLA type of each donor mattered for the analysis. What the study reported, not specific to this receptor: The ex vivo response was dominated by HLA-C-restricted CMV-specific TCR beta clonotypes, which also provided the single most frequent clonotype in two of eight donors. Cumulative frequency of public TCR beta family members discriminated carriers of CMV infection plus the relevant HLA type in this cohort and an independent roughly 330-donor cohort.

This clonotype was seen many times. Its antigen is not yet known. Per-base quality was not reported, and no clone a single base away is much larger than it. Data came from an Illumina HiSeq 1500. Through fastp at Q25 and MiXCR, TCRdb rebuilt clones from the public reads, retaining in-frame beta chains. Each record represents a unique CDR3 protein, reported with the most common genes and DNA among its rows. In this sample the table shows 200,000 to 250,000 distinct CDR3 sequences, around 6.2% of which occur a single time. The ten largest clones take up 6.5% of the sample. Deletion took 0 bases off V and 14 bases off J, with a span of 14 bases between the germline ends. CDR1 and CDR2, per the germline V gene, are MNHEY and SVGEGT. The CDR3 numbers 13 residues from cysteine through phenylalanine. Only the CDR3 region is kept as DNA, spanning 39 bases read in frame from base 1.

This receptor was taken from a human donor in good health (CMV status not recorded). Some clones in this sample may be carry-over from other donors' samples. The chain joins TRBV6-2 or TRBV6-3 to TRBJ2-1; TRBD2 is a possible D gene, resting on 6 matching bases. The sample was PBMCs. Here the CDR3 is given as CASSYSGTQEEFF. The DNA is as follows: TGTGCCAGCAGTTACTCCGGGACTCAGGAGGAGTTCTTC.